Sequencing of this TCR beta chain was carried out in a study of shared clonotypes between healthy human individuals. Germline values: CDR1 SGHTA, CDR2 FQGNSA. J was trimmed by 8 bases and V by 5 bases; bases with no gene match: 11. CDR3 size: 15 residues. The study enrolled healthy HIV-negative adults without recent acute infections or vaccinations as donors. Unsorted samples, those not sorted, used 84 million or so PBMCs for genomic DNA. Original processing methods: Quality scores were absent from the junction-only immunoSEQ sequences, so filtering differed. Clones were read by immunoSEQ multiplex PCR, and TCRdb kept only the in-frame ones, dropping some. V and J calls and clone size follow that table, whereas D and trimming were derived from the DNA. The sample has some 92,000 clones, over 40% seen once. Of note for this clone: The antigen is undetermined.

Findings of the study overall: Donors were few, which limited the genetic and exposure-history diversity represented.

The clonotype was recovered from a woman aged 40-49 years in good health. Some clones in this sample may be carry-over from other donors' samples. The rearrangement uses TRBV7-2 and TRBJ1-4, with 7 bases aligning to TRBD1. Sample: PBMCs. CDR3: CASSQDRPPGEKLFF. The CDR3 DNA reads as TGTGCCAGCAGCCAGGACAGGCCCCCTGGGGAAAAACTGTTTTTT.